Many counts were recorded for the clone carrying this T cell receptor (beta chain). What it binds is unknown. Arm-PCR of CDR3 regions and iRepertoire HTBI primers were the basis on which TCR beta libraries were built. TCRdb called the multiplex PCR reads again in MiXCR, with one record for every CDR3 protein. The table has approximately 390,000 distinct CDR3 sequences, about a sixth seen once. These data belong to a study of regulatory T cells in long-lasting Graves disease. The ends lost 4 bases at V and 1 base at J; junction bases unmatched: 5. The CDR3 is 17 amino acids. Germline V gives CDR1 SGHRS, CDR2 YFSETQ. General study findings and limits: The persistent group shared around 3,000 public clonotypes, more than the 966 shared by new patients. TRBV28 was favored in persistent disease, as were TRBJ1-2 and TRBJ2-5.

Noted time point: newly diagnosed GD, antithyroid drugs for less than 3 months. The TCR library was prepared using RNA isolated from PBMCs. The same data also contributed to another study, on T cells in Graves' hyperthyroidism and ophthalmopathy. That report adds: Researchers ran a first-round RT-PCR on the TCR CDR3 using the HTBI primer set.

This rearrangement joins TRBV5-1 to TRBJ2-6; 10 bases align to TRBD1. The source is a woman aged 18-29 years with Graves disease. The sample was peripheral blood mononuclear cells (PBMCs), taken at new diagnosis, from a patient treated with antithyroid drugs. CDR3 sequence (DNA): TGCGCCAGCAGCCACGGGACAGGGGCTTCTGGGGCCAACGTCCTGACTTTC. It translates to CASSHGTGASGANVLTF.